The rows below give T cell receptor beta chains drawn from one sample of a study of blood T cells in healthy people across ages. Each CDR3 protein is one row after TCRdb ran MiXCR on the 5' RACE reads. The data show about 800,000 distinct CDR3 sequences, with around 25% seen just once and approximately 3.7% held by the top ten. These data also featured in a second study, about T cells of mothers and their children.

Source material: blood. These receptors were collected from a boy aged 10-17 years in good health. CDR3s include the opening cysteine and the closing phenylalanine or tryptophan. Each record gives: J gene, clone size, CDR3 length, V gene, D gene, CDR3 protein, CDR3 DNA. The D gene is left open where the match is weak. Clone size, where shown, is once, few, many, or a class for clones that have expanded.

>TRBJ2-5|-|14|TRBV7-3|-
CASSLMGASEIQYF
TGTGCCAGCAGCTTAATGGGGGCTTCAGAGATCCAGTACTTC
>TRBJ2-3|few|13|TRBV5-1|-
CASSSDRDDTQYF
TGCGCCAGCAGCTCGGACCGGGACGATACGCAGTATTTT
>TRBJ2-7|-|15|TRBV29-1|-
CSVEARGRSSYEQYF
TGCAGCGTTGAAGCCAGAGGACGGAGCTCCTACGAGCAGTACTTC
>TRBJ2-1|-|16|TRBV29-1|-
CSVEAWASSSYNEQFF
TGCAGCGTTGAAGCTTGGGCATCCAGCTCCTACAATGAGCAGTTCTTC
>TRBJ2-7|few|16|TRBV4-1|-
CASSQESEKRNYEQYF
TGCGCCAGCAGCCAAGAGAGTGAAAAGCGGAACTACGAGCAGTACTTC
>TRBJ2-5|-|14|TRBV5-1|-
CASSGGGVGETHYF
TGCGCCAGCAGCGGAGGGGGCGTTGGGGAGACCCACTACTTC
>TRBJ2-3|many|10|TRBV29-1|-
CSVDTDTQYF
TGCAGCGTTGATACAGATACGCAGTATTTT
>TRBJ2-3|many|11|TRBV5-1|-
CASSFGDTQYF
TGTGCCAGCAGCTTTGGAGATACGCAGTATTTT
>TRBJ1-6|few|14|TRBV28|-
CAVSGETYNSPLHF
TGTGCCGTATCAGGGGAGACCTATAATTCACCCCTCCACTTT
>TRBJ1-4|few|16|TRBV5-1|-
CASSLDSPGTLDELFF
TGCGCCAGCAGCTTGGACTCCCCTGGGACCTTGGATGAACTGTTTTTT
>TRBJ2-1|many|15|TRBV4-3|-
CASSQGGTEDNEQFF
TGCGCCAGCAGCCAAGGCGGGACAGAAGACAATGAGCAGTTCTTC
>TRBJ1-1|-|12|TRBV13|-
CASSAQGIEAFF
TGTGCCAGCAGCGCCCAGGGAATTGAAGCTTTCTTT
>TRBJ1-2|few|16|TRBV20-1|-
CSAGGGRLRANYGYTF
TGCAGTGCTGGAGGGGGGCGGCTGAGAGCTAACTATGGCTACACCTTC
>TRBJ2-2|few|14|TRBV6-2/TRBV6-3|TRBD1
CASKQQGDTGELSF
TGTGCCAGCAAGCAACAGGGGGACACCGGGGAGCTGTCTTTT
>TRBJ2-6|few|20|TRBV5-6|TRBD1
CASSQLLLGQVRSGANVLTF
TGTGCCAGCAGTCAATTACTACTCGGACAGGTCCGGTCTGGGGCCAACGTCCTGACTTTC
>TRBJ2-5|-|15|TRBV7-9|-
CASSPRTDERETQYF
TGTGCCAGCAGCCCGCGGACCGACGAGAGGGAGACCCAGTACTTC
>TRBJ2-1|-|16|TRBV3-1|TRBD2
CASSQDMAGGGNEQFF
TGTGCCAGCAGCCAAGACATGGCGGGAGGTGGCAATGAGCAGTTCTTC
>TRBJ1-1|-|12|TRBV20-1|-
CSAGVGDTEAFF
TGCAGTGCTGGAGTGGGGGACACTGAAGCTTTCTTT
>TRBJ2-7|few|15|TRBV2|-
CASRSEGAPSYEQYF
TGTGCCAGCAGAAGCGAGGGAGCTCCCTCCTACGAGCAGTACTTC
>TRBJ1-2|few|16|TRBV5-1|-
CASSLSGQGINYGYTF
TGCGCCAGCAGCTTGTCCGGGCAGGGGATTAACTATGGCTACACCTTC
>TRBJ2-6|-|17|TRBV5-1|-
CASSPPGAISGANVLTF
TGCGCCAGCAGCCCTCCCGGGGCCATCTCTGGGGCCAACGTCCTGACTTTC
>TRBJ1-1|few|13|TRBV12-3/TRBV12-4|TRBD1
CASRETGATEAFF
TGTGCCAGCAGAGAGACAGGGGCGACTGAAGCTTTCTTT
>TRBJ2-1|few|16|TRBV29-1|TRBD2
CSVEIAGRAGYNEQFF
TGCAGCGTTGAAATCGCCGGGAGGGCTGGGTACAATGAGCAGTTCTTC
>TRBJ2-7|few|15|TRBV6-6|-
CASSYVGGPRREQYF
TGTGCCAGCAGTTACGTCGGGGGACCGAGACGCGAGCAGTACTTC
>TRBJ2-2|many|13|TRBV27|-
CASSLGGTGELFF
TGTGCCAGCAGCTTAGGGGGGACCGGGGAGCTGTTTTTT
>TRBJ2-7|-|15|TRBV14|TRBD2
CASSQRSGSWYEQYF
TGTGCCAGCAGCCAACGGAGCGGGAGTTGGTACGAGCAGTACTTC
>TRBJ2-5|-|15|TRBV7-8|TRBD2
CASSLAPAGDVTQYF
TGTGCCAGCAGCTTAGCCCCAGCGGGGGATGTGACCCAGTACTTC
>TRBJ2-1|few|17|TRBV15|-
CATSRDGPSNLYNEQFF
TGTGCCACCAGCAGAGATGGCCCATCCAACCTTTACAATGAGCAGTTCTTC
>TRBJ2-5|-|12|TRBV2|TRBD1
CASLGQGKTQYF
TGTGCCAGCCTGGGACAGGGAAAGACCCAGTACTTC
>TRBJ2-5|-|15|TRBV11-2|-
CASSVGHGMVETQYF
TGTGCCAGCAGCGTGGGACATGGAATGGTAGAGACCCAGTACTTC
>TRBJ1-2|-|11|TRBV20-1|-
CSASLHDGYTF
TGCAGTGCTAGCCTCCACGATGGCTACACCTTC
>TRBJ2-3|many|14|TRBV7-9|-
CASSFSRDEDTQYF
TGTGCCAGCAGCTTCTCCAGGGATGAAGATACGCAGTATTTT
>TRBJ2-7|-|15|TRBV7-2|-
CASSLAVTGSYEQYF
TGTGCCAGCAGCTTAGCGGTGACAGGTTCCTACGAGCAGTACTTC
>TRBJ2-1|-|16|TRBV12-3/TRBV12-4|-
CASGTPPAGSHNTQFF
TGTGCCAGCGGTACCCCCCCGGCGGGTTCCCACAATACGCAGTTCTTC
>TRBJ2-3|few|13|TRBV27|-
CASSSISTDTQYF
TGTGCCAGCAGTTCGATCAGCACAGATACGCAGTATTTT
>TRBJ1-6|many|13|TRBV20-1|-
CSARRKDNSPLHF
TGCAGTGCTAGACGAAAGGATAATTCACCCCTCCACTTT
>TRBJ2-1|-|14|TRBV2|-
CASRGDGTYNEQFF
TGTGCCAGCAGGGGGGACGGGACCTACAATGAGCAGTTCTTC
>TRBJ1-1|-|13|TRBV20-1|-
CSAPTRLDTEAFF
TGCAGTGCTCCTACAAGGCTTGACACTGAAGCTTTCTTT
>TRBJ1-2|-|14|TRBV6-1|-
CASSERQGVYGYTF
TGTGCCAGCAGTGAAAGGCAAGGGGTCTATGGCTACACCTTC
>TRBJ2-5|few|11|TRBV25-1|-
CASIEYETQYF
TGTGCCAGCATAGAATACGAGACCCAGTACTTC
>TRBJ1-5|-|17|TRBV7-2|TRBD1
CASSSGQGVVGNQPQHF
TGTGCCAGCAGCTCGGGACAGGGGGTCGTCGGCAATCAGCCCCAGCATTTT
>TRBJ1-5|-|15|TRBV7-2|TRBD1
CASSPGTGTGQPQHF
TGTGCCAGCAGCCCTGGGACAGGGACCGGGCAGCCCCAGCATTTT
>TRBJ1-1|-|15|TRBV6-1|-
CASSEEVAGGTEAFF
TGTGCCAGCAGTGAAGAGGTGGCCGGGGGCACTGAAGCTTTCTTT
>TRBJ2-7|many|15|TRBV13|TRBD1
CASSLGGTGDYEQYF
TGTGCCAGCAGCTTAGGTGGGACAGGGGACTACGAGCAGTACTTC
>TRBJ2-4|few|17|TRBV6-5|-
CASSSRLIGRPQNIQYF
TGTGCCAGCAGTTCCCGATTGATCGGGAGACCACAAAACATTCAGTACTTC
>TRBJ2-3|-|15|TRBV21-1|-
CASSKSHDGTDTQYF
TGTGCCAGCAGCAAATCCCACGATGGCACAGATACGCAGTATTTT
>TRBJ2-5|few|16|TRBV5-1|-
CASSLWTRQAQETQYF
TGCGCCAGCAGCTTGTGGACAAGACAGGCGCAAGAGACCCAGTACTTC
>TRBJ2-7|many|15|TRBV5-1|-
CASSSNSAASYEQYF
TGCGCCAGCAGCTCGAATTCAGCGGCCTCCTACGAGCAGTACTTC
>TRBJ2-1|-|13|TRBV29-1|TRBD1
CSIFSGQGVEQFF
TGCAGCATATTCAGCGGACAGGGCGTTGAGCAGTTCTTC
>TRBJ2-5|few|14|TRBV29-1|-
CSVSQGPHQETQYF
TGCAGCGTTAGTCAGGGCCCCCACCAAGAGACCCAGTACTTC
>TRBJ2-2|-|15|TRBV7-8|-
CASSLATVYTGELFF
TGTGCCAGCAGCTTAGCTACGGTTTATACCGGGGAGCTGTTTTTT